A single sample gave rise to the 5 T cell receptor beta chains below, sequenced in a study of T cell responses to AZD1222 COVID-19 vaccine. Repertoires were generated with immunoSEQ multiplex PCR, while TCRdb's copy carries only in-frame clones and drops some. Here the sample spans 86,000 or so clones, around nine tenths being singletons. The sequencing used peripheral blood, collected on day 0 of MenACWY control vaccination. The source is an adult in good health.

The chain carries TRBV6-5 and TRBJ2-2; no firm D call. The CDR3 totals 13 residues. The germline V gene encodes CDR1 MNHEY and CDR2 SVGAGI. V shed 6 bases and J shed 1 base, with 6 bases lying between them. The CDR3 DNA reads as TGTGCCAGCAGGCCCATGAACACCGGGGAGCTGTTTTTT. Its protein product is CASRPMNTGELFF.

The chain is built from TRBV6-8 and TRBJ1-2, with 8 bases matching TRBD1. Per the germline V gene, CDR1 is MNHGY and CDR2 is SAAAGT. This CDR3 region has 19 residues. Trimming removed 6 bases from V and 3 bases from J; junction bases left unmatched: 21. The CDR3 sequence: CASRPSEVDRVPFDYGYTF. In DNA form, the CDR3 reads TGTGCCAGCAGGCCCTCCGAGGTGGACAGGGTTCCCTTTGACTATGGCTACACCTTC.

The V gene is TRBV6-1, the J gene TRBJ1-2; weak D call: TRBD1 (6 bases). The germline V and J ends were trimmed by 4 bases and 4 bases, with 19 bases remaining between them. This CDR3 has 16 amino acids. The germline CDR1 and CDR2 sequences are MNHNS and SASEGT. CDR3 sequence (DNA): TGTGCCAGCAGTGCAGGGTCGGGGGCGGTTTTCTATGGCTACACCTTC. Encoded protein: CASSAGSGAVFYGYTF.

CDR3 nucleotide sequence: TGTGCCAGCAGCCCCTCCACAGGGGCGAATTCACCCCTCCACTTT. Translated, it gives CASSPSTGANSPLHF. The chain uses TRBV6-2 or TRBV6-3 and TRBJ1-6, with 7 nucleotides matching TRBD1. Germline CDR1 and CDR2: MNHEY and SVGEGT. The CDR3 has 15 amino acids. V gave up 6 bases and J gave up 7 bases; unmatched junction bases: 9.

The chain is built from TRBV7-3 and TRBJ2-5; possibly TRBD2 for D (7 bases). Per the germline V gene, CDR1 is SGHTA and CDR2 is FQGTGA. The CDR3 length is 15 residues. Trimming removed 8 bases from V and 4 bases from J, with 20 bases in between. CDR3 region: CASSPWGGELETQYF. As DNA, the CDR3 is TGTGCCAGCTCCCCTTGGGGGGGCGAATTAGAGACCCAGTACTTC.